This T cell receptor beta chain was sequenced in a study of relationships among human T cell subsets (TCRdb year 2010). At the level of the whole study: Sequencing was performed on eight distinct blood T cell populations: pan T, CD8 cytotoxic, regulatory, Th1, Th2, naive plus transitional, activated and memory cells.

Library construction relied on multiplex PCR. Data came from a 454 GS FLX. Semiquantitative ARM-PCR was used to amplify the TCR alpha and beta CDR3 regions from mRNA. ARM-PCR used tagged nested gene-specific primers, after which communal superprimers carried out exponential amplification. Before the second amplification round was performed on first-round PCR products, the nested primers were removed by exonuclease. Sequencing of the amplicons was performed on the 454 platform, which allows millions of DNA fragments to be sequenced rapidly without cloning bias. A read mappable to both V and J germline segments was defined as an effective read. Turning to the authors' computational methods: IRmap was used to assign reads to germline V, D and J segments, and IRmap relies on pyromap, a Smith-Waterman modification adapted to 454 sequencing errors. D-beta assignments were filtered using cutoffs set at the 99th percentile of alignment scores from simulated random sequences. The CDR3 was taken to be the amino acids lying between the conserved V-segment Y[YFLI]C motif and the J-segment [FW]GXGT motif. Repertoire diversity was estimated with a compound Poisson process model previously applied to large-scale EST data. A cross-contamination detection procedure was applied to argue against sample contamination as the source of shared CDR3s. The public sequencing data were trimmed at Q25 with fastp and processed into clonotypes with MiXCR by TCRdb, which kept only in-frame beta chains. Here each entry gathers all rows of one CDR3 protein and keeps the most common genes and DNA. The authors' filters were not applied to this entry. Here the sample has approximately 14,000 distinct CDR3 sequences; less than 65% occur a single time. The ten largest clonotypes hold 2.1% of the sample.

Findings and caveats that apply to the study as a whole: Across the seven subsets, no statistically significant differences turned up in V, D and J usage, CDR3 length, or N-nucleotide additions. The substantial sharing of CDR3s among Th1, Th2 and regulatory T cells was interpreted as suggesting that cell fate choices are stochastic. More than 55% of CD8+ cytotoxic sequences came from clones with more than 100 reads, while the regulatory and Th2 subsets showed few clones of that size. The bead-based sorting was unable to rule out the presence of a CD4+CD8+ double-positive population.

Comments on this clonotype: This receptor's antigen is unknown. No base qualities exist here, and no much larger clone lies one base off it.

CDR1 and CDR2 were assigned from the germline V gene (reference sequence) as LNHDA and SQIVND. The CDR3 starts with the cysteine, ends with the phenylalanine, and has 18 residues. Only the CDR3 portion is preserved as DNA: 54 bases, with reading frame beginning at the first base. For this chain, trimming is 3 bases at the V end and 0 bases at the J end, and the number of junction bases without a gene match is 8. Starting from positively selected CD4+ cells, anti-CD25 beads were used to select CD4+CD25+ regulatory T cells. Miltenyi superparamagnetic beads coated with subset-specific monoclonal antibodies were used to isolate the T cell subsets. Every T cell population was isolated from peripheral blood. Mononuclear cells were obtained from whole blood by Ficoll separation, and monocytes were then depleted with anti-CD14 microbeads. Right after isolation, the cell populations were resuspended in RNAprotect reagent.

This TCR was sampled from a man aged 40-55 years in good health. The V and J genes are TRBV19 and TRBJ2-6; 7 bases in the middle match TRBD1. The sample was Tregs sorted from blood. The DNA sequence is given as TGTGCCAGTAGTATCGGTTCCGGGACAGCCTCTGGGGCCAACGTCCTGACTTTC. Its protein is CASSIGSGTASGANVLTF.